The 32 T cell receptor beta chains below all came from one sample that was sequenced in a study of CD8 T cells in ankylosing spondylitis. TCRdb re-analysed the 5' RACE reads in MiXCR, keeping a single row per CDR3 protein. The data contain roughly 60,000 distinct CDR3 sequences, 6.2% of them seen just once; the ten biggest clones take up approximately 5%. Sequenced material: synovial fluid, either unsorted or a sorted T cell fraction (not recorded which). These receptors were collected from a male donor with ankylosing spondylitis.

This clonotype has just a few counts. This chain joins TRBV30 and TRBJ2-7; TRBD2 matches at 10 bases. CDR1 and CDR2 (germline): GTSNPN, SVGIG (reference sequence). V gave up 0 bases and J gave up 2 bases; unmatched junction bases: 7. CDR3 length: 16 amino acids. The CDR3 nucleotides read TGTGCCTGGAGTGTATGGGCTAGCGGGAGTCCCTACGAGCAGTACTTC. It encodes CAWSVWASGSPYEQYF.

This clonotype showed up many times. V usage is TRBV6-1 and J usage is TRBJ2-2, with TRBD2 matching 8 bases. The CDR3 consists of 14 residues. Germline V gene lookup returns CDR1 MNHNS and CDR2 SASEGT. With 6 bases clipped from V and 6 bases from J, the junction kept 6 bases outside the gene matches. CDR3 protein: CASSPRGGPGELFF. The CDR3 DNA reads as TGTGCCAGCAGCCCCCGGGGGGGGCCCGGGGAGCTGTTTTTT.

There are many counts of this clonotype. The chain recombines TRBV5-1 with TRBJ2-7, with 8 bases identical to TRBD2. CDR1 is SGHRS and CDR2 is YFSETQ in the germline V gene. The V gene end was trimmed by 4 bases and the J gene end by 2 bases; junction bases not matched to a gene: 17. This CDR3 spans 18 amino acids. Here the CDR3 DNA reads TGCGCCAGCAGCCGGTGGGACCGTAGGGTTAGCGGGACCTACGAGCAGTACTTC. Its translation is CASSRWDRRVSGTYEQYF.

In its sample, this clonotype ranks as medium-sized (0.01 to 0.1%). The CDR3 nucleotides are TGCAGCGTGGATAGCCCTTTCGGACTAGCGGGCGACTACAATGAGCAGTTCTTC. Translated, it gives CSVDSPFGLAGDYNEQFF. The chain couples TRBV29-1 to TRBJ2-1; 11 positions match TRBD2. The germline V gene encodes CDR1 SQVTM and CDR2 ANQGSEA. CDR3 length: 18 amino acids. After removal of 6 bases from V and 3 bases from J, the junction contained 16 bases not matched to a gene.

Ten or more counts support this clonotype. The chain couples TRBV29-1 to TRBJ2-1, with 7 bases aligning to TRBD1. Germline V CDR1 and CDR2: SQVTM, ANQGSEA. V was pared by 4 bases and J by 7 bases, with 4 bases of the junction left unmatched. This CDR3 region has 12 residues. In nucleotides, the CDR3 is TGCAGCGTTGGGGCGACAGGGAATGAGCAGTTCTTC. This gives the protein CSVGATGNEQFF.

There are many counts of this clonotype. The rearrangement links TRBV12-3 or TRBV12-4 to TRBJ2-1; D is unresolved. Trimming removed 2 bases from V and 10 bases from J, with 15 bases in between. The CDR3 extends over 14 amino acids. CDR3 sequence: CASSLLTLGGEQFF. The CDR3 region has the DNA TGTGCCAGCAGTTTATTGACTCTGGGTGGGGAGCAGTTCTTC.

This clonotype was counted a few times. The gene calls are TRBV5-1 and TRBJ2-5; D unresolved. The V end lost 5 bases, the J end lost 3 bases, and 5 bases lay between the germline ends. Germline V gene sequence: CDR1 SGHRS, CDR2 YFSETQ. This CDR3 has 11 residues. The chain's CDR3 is CASRSEETQYF. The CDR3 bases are TGCGCCAGCAGATCAGAAGAGACCCAGTACTTC.

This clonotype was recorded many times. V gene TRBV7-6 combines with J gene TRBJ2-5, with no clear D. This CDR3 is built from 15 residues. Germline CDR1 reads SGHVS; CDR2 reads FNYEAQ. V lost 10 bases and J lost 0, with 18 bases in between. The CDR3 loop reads CATSLGVSNQETQYF. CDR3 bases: TGTGCCACCTCGCTAGGAGTTTCTAACCAAGAGACCCAGTACTTC.

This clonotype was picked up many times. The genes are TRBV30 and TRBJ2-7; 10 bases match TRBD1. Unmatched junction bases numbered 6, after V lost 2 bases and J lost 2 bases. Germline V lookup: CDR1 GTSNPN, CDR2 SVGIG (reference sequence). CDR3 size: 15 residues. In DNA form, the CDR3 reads TGTGCCTGGAGTCCAGGGACAGGGGTAACCTACGAGCAGTACTTC. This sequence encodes CAWSPGTGVTYEQYF.

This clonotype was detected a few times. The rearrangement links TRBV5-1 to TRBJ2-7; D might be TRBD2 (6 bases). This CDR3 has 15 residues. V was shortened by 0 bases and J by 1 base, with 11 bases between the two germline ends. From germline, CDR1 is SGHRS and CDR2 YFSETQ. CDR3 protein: CASSLGASVSYEQYF. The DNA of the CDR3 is TGCGCCAGCAGCTTGGGGGCTAGCGTTTCCTACGAGCAGTACTTC.

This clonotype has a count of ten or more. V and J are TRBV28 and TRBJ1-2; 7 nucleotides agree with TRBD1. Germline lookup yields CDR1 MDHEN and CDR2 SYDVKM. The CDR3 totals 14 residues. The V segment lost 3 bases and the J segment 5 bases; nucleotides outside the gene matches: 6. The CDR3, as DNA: TGTGCCAGCAGTTTGACAGGGTCCCCATATGGCTACACCTTC. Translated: CASSLTGSPYGYTF.

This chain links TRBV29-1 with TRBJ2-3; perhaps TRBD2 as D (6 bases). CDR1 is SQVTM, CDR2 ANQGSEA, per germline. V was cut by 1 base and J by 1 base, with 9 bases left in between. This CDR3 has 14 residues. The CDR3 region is CSVEGERGTDTQYF. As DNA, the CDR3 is TGCAGCGTTGAAGGGGAGCGGGGCACAGATACGCAGTATTTT.

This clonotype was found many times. The CDR3 DNA is TGTGCCAGCAGGAACGCCGGGACAGGGTTTGGTGAGCAGTACTTC. As protein: CASRNAGTGFGEQYF. This chain connects TRBV2 to TRBJ2-7, with TRBD1 matching 9 bases. Trimming removed 6 bases from V and 7 bases from J; junction bases left unmatched: 13. The germline gives CDR1 SNHLY, CDR2 FYNNEI. The CDR3 is 15 amino acids.

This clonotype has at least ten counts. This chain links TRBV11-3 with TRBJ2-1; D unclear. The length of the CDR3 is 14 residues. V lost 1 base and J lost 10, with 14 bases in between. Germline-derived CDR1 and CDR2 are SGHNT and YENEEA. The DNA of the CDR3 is TGTGCCAGCAGCTTAGGCCCCGGAGATGGCGAGCAGTTCTTC. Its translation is CASSLGPGDGEQFF.

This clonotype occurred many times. CDR3 coding DNA: TGCGCCAGCAGTCAGCGGGAGGGGGGGAGCTCCTACAATGAGCAGTTCTTC. Protein sequence: CASSQREGGSSYNEQFF. The rearrangement uses TRBV4-1 and TRBJ2-1; 10 nucleotides agree with TRBD2. This CDR3 has 17 residues. Trimming removed 6 bases from V and 0 bases from J; junction bases left unmatched: 8. Germline CDR1 reads MGHRA; CDR2 reads YSYEKL.

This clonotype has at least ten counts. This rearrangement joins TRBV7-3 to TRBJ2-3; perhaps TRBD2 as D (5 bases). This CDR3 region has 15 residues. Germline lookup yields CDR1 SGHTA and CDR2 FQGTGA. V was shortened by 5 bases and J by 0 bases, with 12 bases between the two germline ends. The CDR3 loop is CASSPVGGSTDTQYF. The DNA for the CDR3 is TGTGCCAGCAGCCCCGTCGGAGGCAGCACAGATACGCAGTATTTT.

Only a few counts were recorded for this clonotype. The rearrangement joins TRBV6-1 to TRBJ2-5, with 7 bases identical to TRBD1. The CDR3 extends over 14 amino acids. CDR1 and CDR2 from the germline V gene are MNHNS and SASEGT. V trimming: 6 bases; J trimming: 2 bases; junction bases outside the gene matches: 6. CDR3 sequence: CASSRQGPQETQYF. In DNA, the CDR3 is TGTGCCAGCAGCCGACAGGGCCCACAAGAGACCCAGTACTTC.

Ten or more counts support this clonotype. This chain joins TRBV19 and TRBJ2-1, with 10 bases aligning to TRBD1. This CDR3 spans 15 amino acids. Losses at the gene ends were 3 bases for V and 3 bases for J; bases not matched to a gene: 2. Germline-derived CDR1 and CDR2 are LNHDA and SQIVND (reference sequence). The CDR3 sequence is CASSIGTGDYNEQFF. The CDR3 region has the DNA TGTGCCAGTAGTATTGGGACAGGGGACTACAATGAGCAGTTCTTC.

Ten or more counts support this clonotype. CDR3 sequence: CASSDGPHTEAFF. For the CDR3, the DNA is TGTGCCAGCAGTGACGGGCCGCACACTGAAGCTTTCTTT. The chain has TRBV6-1 and TRBJ1-1; no clear D. Germline V gives CDR1 MNHNS, CDR2 SASEGT. Trimming removed 3 bases from V and 3 bases from J, with 8 bases in between. CDR3 length: 13 amino acids.

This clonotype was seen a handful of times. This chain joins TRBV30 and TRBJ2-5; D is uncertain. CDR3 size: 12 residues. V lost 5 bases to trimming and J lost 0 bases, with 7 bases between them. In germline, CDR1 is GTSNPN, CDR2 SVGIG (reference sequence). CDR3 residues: CAWSPDQETQYF. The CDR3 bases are TGTGCCTGGTCGCCCGACCAAGAGACCCAGTACTTC.

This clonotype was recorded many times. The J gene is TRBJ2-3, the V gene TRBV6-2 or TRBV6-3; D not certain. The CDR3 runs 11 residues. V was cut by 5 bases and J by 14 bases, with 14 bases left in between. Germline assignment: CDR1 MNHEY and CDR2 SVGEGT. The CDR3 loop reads CASSRRYLRYF. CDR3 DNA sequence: TGTGCCAGCAGTCGTAGATATCTGCGGTATTTT.

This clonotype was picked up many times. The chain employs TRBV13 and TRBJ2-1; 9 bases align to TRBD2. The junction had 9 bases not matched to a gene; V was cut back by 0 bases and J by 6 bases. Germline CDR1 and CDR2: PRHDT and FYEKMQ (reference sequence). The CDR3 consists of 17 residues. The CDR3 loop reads CASSLGDLAGIVNEQFF. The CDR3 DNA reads TGTGCCAGCAGCTTAGGCGACCTAGCGGGAATCGTCAATGAGCAGTTCTTC.

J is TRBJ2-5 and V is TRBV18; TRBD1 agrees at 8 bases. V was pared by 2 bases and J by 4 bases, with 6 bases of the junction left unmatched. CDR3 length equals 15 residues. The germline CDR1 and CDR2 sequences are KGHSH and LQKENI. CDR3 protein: CASSPVPGGTETQYF. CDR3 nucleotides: TGTGCCAGCTCACCAGTTCCAGGGGGCACAGAGACCCAGTACTTC. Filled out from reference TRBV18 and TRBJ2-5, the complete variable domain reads NAGVMQNPRHLVRRRGQEARLRCSPMKGHSHVYWYRQLPEEGLKFMVYLQKENIIDESGMPKERFSAEFPKEGPSILRIQQVVRGDSAAYFCASSPVPGGTETQYFGPGTRLLVL.

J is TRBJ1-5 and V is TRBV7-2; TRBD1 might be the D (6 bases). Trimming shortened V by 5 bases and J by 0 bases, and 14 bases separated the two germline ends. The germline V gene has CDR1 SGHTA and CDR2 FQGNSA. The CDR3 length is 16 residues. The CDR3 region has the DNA TGTGCCAGCAGCCCGTGGGGGACAAGTAGCAATCAGCCCCAGCATTTT. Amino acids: CASSPWGTSSNQPQHF.

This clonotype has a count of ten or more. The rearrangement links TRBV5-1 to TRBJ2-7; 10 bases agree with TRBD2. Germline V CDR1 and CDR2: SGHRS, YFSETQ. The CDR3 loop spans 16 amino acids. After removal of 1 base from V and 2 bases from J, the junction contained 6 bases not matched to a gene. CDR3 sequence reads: CASSLYPGLATYEQYF. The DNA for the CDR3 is TGCGCCAGCAGCTTGTATCCGGGACTAGCGACCTACGAGCAGTACTTC.

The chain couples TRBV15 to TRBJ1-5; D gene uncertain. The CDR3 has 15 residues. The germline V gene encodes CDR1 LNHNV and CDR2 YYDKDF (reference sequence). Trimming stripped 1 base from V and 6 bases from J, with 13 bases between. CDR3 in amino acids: CATSRVAGSTQPQHF. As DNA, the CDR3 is TGTGCCACCAGCAGAGTGGCCGGGAGTACTCAGCCCCAGCATTTT. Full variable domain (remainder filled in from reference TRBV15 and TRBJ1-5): DAMVIQNPRYQVTQFGKPVTLSCSQTLNHNVMYWYQQKSSQAPKLLFHYYDKDFNNEADTPDNFQSRRPNTSFCFLDIRSPGLGDTAMYLCATSRVAGSTQPQHFGDGTRLSIL.

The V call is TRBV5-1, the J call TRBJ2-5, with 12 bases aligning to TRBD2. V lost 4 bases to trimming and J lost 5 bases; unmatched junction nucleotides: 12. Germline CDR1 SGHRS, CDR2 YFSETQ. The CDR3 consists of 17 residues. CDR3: CASSPRLAGVGSETQYF. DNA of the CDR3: TGCGCCAGCAGCCCCCGACTAGCGGGAGTAGGGTCGGAGACCCAGTACTTC.

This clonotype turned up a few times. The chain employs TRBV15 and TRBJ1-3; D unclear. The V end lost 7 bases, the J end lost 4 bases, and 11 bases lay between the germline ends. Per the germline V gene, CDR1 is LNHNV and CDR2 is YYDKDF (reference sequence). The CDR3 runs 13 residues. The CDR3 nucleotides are TGTGCCACCAATGCTGGGCAGGGAAACACCATATATTTT. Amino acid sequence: CATNAGQGNTIYF.

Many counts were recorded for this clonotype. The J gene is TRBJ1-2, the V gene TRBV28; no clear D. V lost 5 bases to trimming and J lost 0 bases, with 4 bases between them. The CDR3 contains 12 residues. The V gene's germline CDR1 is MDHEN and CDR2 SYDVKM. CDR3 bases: TGTGCCAGCAGTGGACCTAACTATGGCTACACCTTC. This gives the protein CASSGPNYGYTF.

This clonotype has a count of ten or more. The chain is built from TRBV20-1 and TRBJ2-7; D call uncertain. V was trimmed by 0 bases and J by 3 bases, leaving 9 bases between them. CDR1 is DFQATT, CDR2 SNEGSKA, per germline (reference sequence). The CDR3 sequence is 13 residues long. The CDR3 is CSARDPSFYEQYF. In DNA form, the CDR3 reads TGCAGTGCTAGAGATCCGAGTTTCTACGAGCAGTACTTC.

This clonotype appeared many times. CDR3 sequence: CASSLPGGGGETQYF. CDR3 sequence (DNA): TGTGCCAGCAGTTTACCCGGAGGGGGCGGGGAGACCCAGTACTTC. The rearrangement links TRBV12-3 or TRBV12-4 to TRBJ2-5, with TRBD1 as a possible D gene (7 bases). The V end lost 2 bases, the J end lost 5 bases, and 15 bases lay between the germline ends. CDR3 length: 15 amino acids.

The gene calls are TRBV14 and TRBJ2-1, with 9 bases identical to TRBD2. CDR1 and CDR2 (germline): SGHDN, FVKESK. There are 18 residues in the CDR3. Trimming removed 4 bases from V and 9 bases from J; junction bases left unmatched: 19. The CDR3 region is CASSPSRGRATATFEQFF. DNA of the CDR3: TGTGCCAGCAGCCCAAGCCGCGGGAGGGCCACTGCCACATTTGAGCAGTTCTTC.